This T cell receptor beta chain was profiled in a study of T cell responses to AZD1222 COVID-19 vaccine. Of note for this clone: Its matching antigen is unknown.

Repertoires were generated with immunoSEQ multiplex PCR, while TCRdb's copy carries only in-frame clones and drops some. The sample yields over 150,000 clones, around nine tenths seen once. The CDR3 consists of 17 residues. V gave up 5 bases and J gave up 9 bases; unmatched junction bases: 19. CDR1 is MDHEN, CDR2 SYDVKM, per germline. Findings and limits, study-wide: The sample set comprised mostly white British donors with more females, and clonal diversity was possibly underestimated.

The V call is TRBV28, the J call TRBJ1-5; 7 bases are shared with TRBD1. This TCR was sampled from an adult in good health. The source was peripheral blood, collected on day 0 of AZD1222 vaccination. CDR3 loop: CASSPPGVAGGERPQHF. CDR3 DNA sequence: TGTGCCAGCAGTCCCCCCGGGGTGGCAGGGGGTGAACGGCCCCAGCATTTT.